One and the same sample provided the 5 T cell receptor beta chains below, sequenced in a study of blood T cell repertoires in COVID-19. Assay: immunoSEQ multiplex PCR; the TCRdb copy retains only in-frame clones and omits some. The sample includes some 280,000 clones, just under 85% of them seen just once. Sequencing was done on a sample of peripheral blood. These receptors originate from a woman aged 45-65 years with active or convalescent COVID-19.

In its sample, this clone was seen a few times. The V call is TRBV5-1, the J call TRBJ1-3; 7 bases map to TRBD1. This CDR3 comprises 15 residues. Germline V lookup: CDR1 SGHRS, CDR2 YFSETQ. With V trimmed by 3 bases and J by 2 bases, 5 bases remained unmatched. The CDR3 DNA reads TGCGCCAGCAGCTACGACAGGGTACCTGGAAACACCATATATTTT. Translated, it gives CASSYDRVPGNTIYF.

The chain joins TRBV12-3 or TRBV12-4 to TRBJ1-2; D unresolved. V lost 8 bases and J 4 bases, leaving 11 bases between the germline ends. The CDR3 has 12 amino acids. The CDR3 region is CASALVGYGYTF. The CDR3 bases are TGTGCCAGCGCCCTAGTAGGCTATGGCTACACCTTC.

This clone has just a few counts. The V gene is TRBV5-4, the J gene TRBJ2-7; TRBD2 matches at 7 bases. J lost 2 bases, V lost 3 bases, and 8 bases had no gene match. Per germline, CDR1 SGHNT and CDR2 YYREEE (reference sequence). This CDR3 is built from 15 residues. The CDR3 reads CASSSREALTYEQYF. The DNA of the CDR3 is TGTGCCAGCAGCTCACGGGAGGCTTTAACCTACGAGCAGTACTTC.

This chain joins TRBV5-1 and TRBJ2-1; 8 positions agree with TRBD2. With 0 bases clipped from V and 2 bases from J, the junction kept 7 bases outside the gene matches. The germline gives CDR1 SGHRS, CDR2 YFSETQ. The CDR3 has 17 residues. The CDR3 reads CASSLVGGRPTYNEQFF. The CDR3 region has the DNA TGCGCCAGCAGCTTGGTTGGCGGGAGGCCTACCTACAATGAGCAGTTCTTC.

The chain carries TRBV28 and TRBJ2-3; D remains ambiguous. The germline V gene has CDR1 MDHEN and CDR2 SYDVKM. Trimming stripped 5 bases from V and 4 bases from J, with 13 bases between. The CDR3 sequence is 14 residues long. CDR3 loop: CASSTQSPADTQYF. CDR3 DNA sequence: TGTGCCAGCAGTACCCAAAGCCCCGCAGATACGCAGTATTTT.